The 10 T cell receptor beta chains presented below share a single source sample, sequenced in a study of response to subunit inactivated influenza vaccine. TCRdb independently ran MiXCR on the RT-PCR reads; one entry per CDR3 protein. The profile covers over 150,000 distinct CDR3 sequences, with roughly 10% appearing a single time and roughly 36% taken by the ten largest. The sample here was CD8+ T cells sorted from PBMCs, taken around 25 months after vaccination. These TCRs come from a man between 50 and 69 years old who received an inactivated influenza vaccine.

This clonotype showed up many times. The chain has TRBV20-1 and TRBJ2-1, with 7 nucleotides matching TRBD1. The CDR3 consists of 15 residues. V lost 0 bases to trimming and J lost 3 bases; unmatched junction nucleotides: 5. Germline assignment: CDR1 DFQATT and CDR2 SNEGSKA (reference sequence). The CDR3 nucleotides are TGCAGTGCTAGAGATCCGACAGGGTACTACAATGAGCAGTTCTTC. It is translated as CSARDPTGYYNEQFF.

The table lists this clonotype with many counts. The gene calls are TRBV7-4 and TRBJ2-4; D not resolved. Trimming left V 5 bases short and J 1 base short, with 15 bases between. The CDR3 spans 16 residues. Germline V gives CDR1 SGHVT, CDR2 SQSDAQ. This CDR3 reads CASSLEEVTAKNIQYF. CDR3 in DNA: TGTGCCAGCAGCCTTGAGGAAGTCACCGCCAAAAACATTCAGTACTTC.

The chain combines TRBV4-2 with TRBJ1-2, with D maybe TRBD1 (5 bases). In germline, CDR1 is LGHNA, CDR2 YNFKEQ. V was cut by 4 bases and J by 5 bases, with 11 bases left in between. The CDR3 runs to 13 residues. The CDR3 loop is CASSPGQEYGYTF. CDR3 DNA sequence: TGTGCCAGCAGCCCGGGGCAGGAGTATGGCTACACCTTC.

V is TRBV7-6 and J is TRBJ2-1; TRBD1 matches 7 bases. Germline values: CDR1 SGHVS, CDR2 FNYEAQ. The CDR3 contains 15 residues. V lost 5 bases to trimming and J lost 3 bases; unmatched junction nucleotides: 7. DNA for the CDR3: TGTGCCAGCAGCAGACAGACAGGGCTCTACAATGAGCAGTTCTTC. Translating gives CASSRQTGLYNEQFF.

This clonotype was seen a handful of times. The V and J genes are TRBV28 and TRBJ1-5, with D possibly being TRBD1 (5 bases). Germline assignment: CDR1 MDHEN and CDR2 SYDVKM. The CDR3 loop spans 15 amino acids. Trimming pared 0 bases from V and 7 bases from J, leaving 13 bases between. The CDR3 sequence is CASSLWGEGRQPQHF. The CDR3 DNA reads TGTGCCAGCAGTTTATGGGGCGAGGGGAGGCAGCCCCAGCATTTT.

This clonotype was seen a few times. The chain uses TRBV4-1 and TRBJ1-1; 8 nucleotides agree with TRBD1. The germline CDR1 and CDR2 sequences are MGHRA and YSYEKL. The trim removed 1 base at V and 1 base at J, leaving 2 bases unmatched. CDR3 length: 15 residues. The CDR3 region is CASSQGQGTNTEAFF. CDR3 in DNA: TGCGCCAGCAGCCAAGGACAGGGGACGAACACTGAAGCTTTCTTT.

This clonotype was seen repeatedly, ten times or more. V and J are TRBV4-2 and TRBJ2-7, with D unresolved. Between the trimmed V and J ends, which lost 0 bases and 1 base, there was a span of 13 bases. The CDR3 runs 16 residues. The germline CDR1 and CDR2 sequences are LGHNA and YNFKEQ. The CDR3 loop reads CASSQDWAFGSYEQYF. In DNA form, the CDR3 reads TGTGCCAGCAGCCAAGATTGGGCATTCGGGTCCTACGAGCAGTACTTC.

This clonotype was seen repeatedly, ten times or more. V gene TRBV29-1 combines with J gene TRBJ1-2, with unresolved D. CDR1 is SQVTM, CDR2 ANQGSEA, per germline. V was cut by 6 bases and J by 4 bases, with 12 bases left in between. The CDR3 runs 12 residues. Here the CDR3 reads CSVADKTYGYTF. The CDR3 DNA reads TGCAGCGTAGCCGACAAGACCTATGGCTACACCTTC.

This clonotype was found many times. V gene TRBV12-3 or TRBV12-4 combines with J gene TRBJ2-2; D uncertain. Trimming shortened V by 5 bases and J by 5 bases, and 12 bases separated the two germline ends. The CDR3 is made up of 14 amino acids. The CDR3 DNA follows: TGTGCCAGCAGTGGTCACCTACTAACCGGGGAGCTGTTTTTT. Protein product: CASSGHLLTGELFF.

The chain has TRBV29-1 and TRBJ2-2, with 12 bases fitting TRBD2. Germline lookup yields CDR1 SQVTM and CDR2 ANQGSEA. This CDR3 comprises 16 residues. The ends lost 4 bases at V and 6 bases at J; junction bases unmatched: 9. In DNA form, the CDR3 reads TGCAGCGTTGGCCAGACTAGCGGGAGTACCCCCGGGGAGCTGTTTTTT. Its translation: CSVGQTSGSTPGELFF.